The 22 T cell receptor beta chains given below trace back to one sample, sequenced in a study of T cells in Graves' hyperthyroidism and ophthalmopathy. TCR beta CDR3 region amplification was performed from RNA transcripts. HTBI primers drove first-round RT-PCR of the TCR CDR3. TCRdb analysed the multiplex PCR reads with MiXCR anew, one entry per CDR3 protein. The sample shows around 240,000 distinct CDR3 sequences, roughly 15% of them seen only once. Input material: blood. All receptors come from a middle-aged woman with Graves' hyperthyroidism that later progressed to Graves' ophthalmopathy.

This clonotype was counted ten times or more. The chain joins TRBV27 to TRBJ2-1, with 7 bases fitting TRBD1. The CDR3 has 17 residues. Germline loops: CDR1 MNHEY, CDR2 SMNVEV (reference sequence). V shed 4 bases, J shed 4 bases, and the junction held 13 bases outside the gene matches. The CDR3 loop is CASSSMTGKRGYNEQFF. CDR3 DNA sequence: TGTGCCAGCAGTTCTATGACAGGGAAAAGGGGTTACAATGAGCAGTTCTTC.

There are many counts of this clonotype. The chain carries TRBV12-3 or TRBV12-4 and TRBJ1-1; unclear D gene. Trimming shortened V by 1 base and J by 4 bases, and 13 bases separated the two germline ends. There are 15 residues in the CDR3. The CDR3 here is CASSLGPYRSTEAFF. The DNA for the CDR3 is TGTGCCAGCAGTTTAGGTCCCTATAGAAGCACTGAAGCTTTCTTT.

V gene TRBV19 combines with J gene TRBJ2-7, with D perhaps matching TRBD1 (5 bases). Deletions cut 1 base from V and 3 bases from J, with 13 bases between. Germline values: CDR1 LNHDA, CDR2 SQIVND (reference sequence). This CDR3 has 15 residues. Here the CDR3 reads CASSIGQGRVYEQYF. Here the CDR3 DNA reads TGTGCCAGTAGTATAGGGCAGGGAAGAGTCTACGAGCAGTACTTC.

This clonotype was observed a few times. V and J are TRBV30 and TRBJ1-1, with D maybe TRBD1 (5 bases). The germline V and J ends were trimmed by 5 bases and 5 bases, with 18 bases remaining between them. From germline, CDR1 is GTSNPN and CDR2 SVGIG (reference sequence). The CDR3 contains 14 residues. CDR3 sequence: CAWESGTGGTEAFF. CDR3 coding DNA: TGTGCCTGGGAATCCGGGACCGGAGGGACTGAAGCTTTCTTT.

This chain joins TRBV11-2 and TRBJ2-5, with unresolved D. V was shortened by 5 bases and J by 2 bases, with 12 bases between the two germline ends. Germline assignment: CDR1 SGHAT and CDR2 FQNNGV. CDR3 length: 14 amino acids. The CDR3 nucleotides read TGTGCCAGCAGCCAAGCCCCAGGACAAGAGACCCAGTACTTC. Its protein product is CASSQAPGQETQYF.

The V call is TRBV10-3, the J call TRBJ2-6, with 13 nucleotides matching TRBD2. This CDR3 is built from 16 residues. V shed 7 bases, J shed 2 bases, and the junction held 2 bases outside the gene matches. Germline V gene sequence: CDR1 ENHRY, CDR2 SYGVKD. CDR3 sequence reads: CAIKGLAGTGANVLTF. The CDR3, as DNA: TGTGCCATCAAGGGACTAGCGGGAACTGGGGCCAACGTCCTGACTTTC.

The sample holds many counts of this clonotype. The chain joins TRBV11-2 to TRBJ2-7; D gene unclear. The CDR3 has 12 amino acids. CDR1 SGHAT and CDR2 FQNNGV come from the germline V gene. V lost 5 bases, J lost 4 bases, and 9 bases lay in between. The DNA for the CDR3 is TGTGCCAGCAGCCTCACGCGGTACGAGCAGTACTTC. Translating gives CASSLTRYEQYF.

This clonotype was counted many times. The rearrangement joins TRBV7-3 to TRBJ2-1; 11 nucleotides line up with TRBD2. Per the germline V gene, CDR1 is SGHTA and CDR2 is FQGTGA. The CDR3 covers 17 residues. V was clipped by 5 bases and J by 1 base; unmatched bases: 7. CDR3 region: CASSGSGRAGSYNEQFF. CDR3 DNA: TGTGCCAGCAGCGGTAGCGGGAGGGCCGGGTCCTACAATGAGCAGTTCTTC.

This clonotype was counted only a few times. V usage is TRBV9 and J usage is TRBJ2-2; D is perhaps TRBD1 (5 bases). The CDR3 is made up of 16 amino acids. CDR1 is SGDLS, CDR2 YYNGEE, per germline. V was clipped by 4 bases and J by 4 bases, with 17 bases between them. The CDR3: CASSLRQTTLTGELFF. Written as DNA, the CDR3 is TGTGCCAGCAGCTTGCGACAGACCACACTCACCGGGGAGCTGTTTTTT.

This clonotype occurred many times. V is TRBV27 and J is TRBJ1-1; D not resolved. The CDR3 is 15 residues long. Per the germline V gene, CDR1 is MNHEY and CDR2 is SMNVEV (reference sequence). V was clipped by 0 bases and J by 1 base, with 9 bases between them. The CDR3 loop reads CASSLSVGGNTEAFF. The CDR3 DNA reads as TGTGCCAGCAGTTTATCGGTCGGCGGGAACACTGAAGCTTTCTTT.

There are many counts of this clonotype. The chain employs TRBV19 and TRBJ1-1; maybe TRBD1 (6 bases). Between the trimmed V and J ends, which lost 2 bases and 6 bases, there was a span of 10 bases. The CDR3 runs 13 residues. Germline V CDR1 and CDR2: LNHDA, SQIVND (reference sequence). The CDR3 spells CASSIPWTAEAFF. CDR3 coding DNA: TGTGCCAGTAGTATACCATGGACAGCTGAAGCTTTCTTT.

This clonotype has only a few counts. This chain links TRBV28 with TRBJ2-5; 14 bases line up with TRBD2. The CDR3 runs to 16 residues. CDR1 is MDHEN and CDR2 is SYDVKM in the germline V gene. V gave up 8 bases and J gave up 7 bases; unmatched junction bases: 12. The CDR3 region is CASGPRGTSGRRTQYF. CDR3 DNA sequence: TGTGCCAGCGGTCCTAGAGGGACTAGCGGGAGACGGACCCAGTACTTC.

This clonotype has only a few counts. This chain links TRBV20-1 with TRBJ2-7, with 12 bases aligning to TRBD2. Germline trimming cut 5 bases from V and 5 bases from J; bases unmatched to any gene: 7. This CDR3 contains 14 residues. Per germline, CDR1 DFQATT and CDR2 SNEGSKA (reference sequence). As DNA, the CDR3 is TGCAGTGCTGGGACTAGCGGGTCCCCTAACGAGCAGTACTTC. Amino acid sequence: CSAGTSGSPNEQYF.

This clonotype was seen at least ten times. The J gene is TRBJ1-1, the V gene TRBV29-1; TRBD1 might be the D (5 bases). The CDR3 is 12 amino acids. The V and J ends lost 3 bases and 4 bases respectively, with 9 bases between them. Germline assignment: CDR1 SQVTM and CDR2 ANQGSEA. The CDR3 DNA is TGCAGCGTTGATACGGGGGGCACTGAAGCTTTCTTT. The encoded protein is CSVDTGGTEAFF.

This clonotype was seen ten or more times. The chain is built from TRBV27 and TRBJ2-2, with TRBD2 matching over 10 bases. With 2 bases clipped from V and 6 bases from J, the junction kept 6 bases outside the gene matches. Per germline, CDR1 MNHEY and CDR2 SMNVEV (reference sequence). The CDR3 is 16 amino acids. CDR3 DNA: TGTGCCAGCAGTTTAGGGTCTAGCGGGAGATCCGGGGAGCTGTTTTTT. This sequence encodes CASSLGSSGRSGELFF.

This clonotype was seen repeatedly, ten times or more. V gene TRBV30 combines with J gene TRBJ1-1, with D perhaps matching TRBD1 (5 bases). With 7 bases removed from V and 0 bases from J, the gap between germline ends came to 18 bases. In germline, CDR1 is GTSNPN, CDR2 SVGIG (reference sequence). The length of the CDR3 is 15 residues. The CDR3 protein is CALDVGPLMNTEAFF. The CDR3 DNA reads TGTGCCTTGGACGTGGGACCCTTGATGAACACTGAAGCTTTCTTT.

At least ten counts were recorded for this clonotype. The chain has TRBV5-6 and TRBJ2-1; unclear D gene. The CDR3 totals 13 residues. Trimming left V 4 bases short and J 1 base short, with 6 bases between. The V gene's germline CDR1 is SGHDT and CDR2 YYEEEE. The CDR3, as DNA: TGTGCCAGCAGCCCGGTATCCTACAATGAGCAGTTCTTC. Protein sequence: CASSPVSYNEQFF.

V gene TRBV28 combines with J gene TRBJ1-2; 12 positions match TRBD1. Trimming cost V 6 bases and J 7 bases; bases outside gene matches: 6. The CDR3 runs 14 residues. Germline lookup yields CDR1 MDHEN and CDR2 SYDVKM. This CDR3 is CASSSGQGASGYTF. The CDR3 DNA reads TGTGCCAGCAGCTCGGGACAGGGGGCGTCTGGCTACACCTTC.

This clonotype was found a few times. The rearrangement joins TRBV7-9 to TRBJ2-3; 7 bases match TRBD1. Trimming cost V 5 bases and J 0 bases; bases outside gene matches: 8. The germline V gene has CDR1 SEHNR and CDR2 FQNEAQ (reference sequence). This CDR3 comprises 16 residues. CDR3 coding DNA: TGTGCCAGCAGCCGCCTGACGGGACAGAGCACAGATACGCAGTATTTT. Its protein product is CASSRLTGQSTDTQYF.

This clonotype turned up a few times. A much bigger clone sits one base away, suggesting this may be a read error. The gene calls are TRBV20-1 and TRBJ2-3; D is unclear. The CDR3 contains 12 residues. Germline V gene lookup returns CDR1 DFQATT and CDR2 SNEGSKA (reference sequence). The CDR3 protein is CSATISTDTRYF. In nucleotides, the CDR3 is TGCAGTGCTACAATCAGCACAGATACGCGGTATTTT.

This clonotype was counted ten times or more. The chain is built from TRBV5-1 and TRBJ2-3; TRBD2 aligns across 7 bases. Germline values: CDR1 SGHRS, CDR2 YFSETQ. The J segment lost 4 bases and the V segment lost 0 bases, leaving 5 bases of the junction unmatched. The CDR3 is 15 residues long. CDR3 region: CASSLEGAGADTQYF. The CDR3 nucleotides read TGCGCCAGCAGCTTGGAAGGGGCGGGAGCAGATACGCAGTATTTT.

This clonotype was picked up a small number of times. This rearrangement joins TRBV20-1 to TRBJ2-7; weak D call: TRBD2 (5 bases). Looked up from germline, CDR1 is DFQATT and CDR2 is SNEGSKA (reference sequence). Trimming shortened V by 6 bases and J by 2 bases, and 14 bases separated the two germline ends. The CDR3 has 13 amino acids. CDR3 sequence reads: CSAQSGQAYEQYF. Here the CDR3 DNA reads TGCAGTGCCCAGAGCGGTCAGGCCTACGAGCAGTACTTC.